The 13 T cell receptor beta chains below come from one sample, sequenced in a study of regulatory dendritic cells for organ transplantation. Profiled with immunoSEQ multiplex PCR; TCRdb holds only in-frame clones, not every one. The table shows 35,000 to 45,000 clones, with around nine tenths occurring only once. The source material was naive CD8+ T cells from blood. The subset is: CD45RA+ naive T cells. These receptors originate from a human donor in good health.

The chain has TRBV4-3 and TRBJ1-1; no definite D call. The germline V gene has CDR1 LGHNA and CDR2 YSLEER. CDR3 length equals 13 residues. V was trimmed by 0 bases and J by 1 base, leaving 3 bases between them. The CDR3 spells CASSQDGNTEAFF. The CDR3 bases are TGCGCCAGCAGCCAAGACGGGAACACTGAAGCTTTCTTT.

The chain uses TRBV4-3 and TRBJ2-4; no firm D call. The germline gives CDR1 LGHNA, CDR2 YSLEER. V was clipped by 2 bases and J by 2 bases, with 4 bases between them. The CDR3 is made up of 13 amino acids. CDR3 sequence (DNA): TGCGCCAGCAGCCAACGGTCCAAAAACATTCAGTACTTC. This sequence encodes CASSQRSKNIQYF.

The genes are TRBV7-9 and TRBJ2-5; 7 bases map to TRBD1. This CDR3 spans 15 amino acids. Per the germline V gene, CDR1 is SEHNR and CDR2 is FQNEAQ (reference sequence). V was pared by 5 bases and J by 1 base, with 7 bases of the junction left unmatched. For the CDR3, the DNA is TGTGCCAGCAGCCTAAGGGGACAGCTCCAAGAGACCCAGTACTTC. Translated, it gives CASSLRGQLQETQYF.

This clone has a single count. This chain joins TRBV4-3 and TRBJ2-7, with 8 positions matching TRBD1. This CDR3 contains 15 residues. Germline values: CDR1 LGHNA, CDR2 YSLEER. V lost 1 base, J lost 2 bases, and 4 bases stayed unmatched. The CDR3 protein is CASSQAWTGTYEQYF. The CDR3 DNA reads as TGCGCCAGCAGCCAAGCATGGACAGGGACCTACGAGCAGTACTTC.

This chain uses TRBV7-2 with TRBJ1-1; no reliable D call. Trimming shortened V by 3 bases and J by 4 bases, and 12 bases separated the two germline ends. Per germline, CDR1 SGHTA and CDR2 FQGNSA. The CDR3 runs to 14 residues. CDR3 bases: TGTGCCAGCAGCTTTGACTATCTGGGCACTGAAGCTTTCTTT. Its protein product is CASSFDYLGTEAFF.

The CDR3 DNA follows: TGTGCCAGCAGTTTAGCAGGGGGCGCGAATGGCTACACCTTC. It yields the protein CASSLAGGANGYTF. The rearrangement links TRBV27 to TRBJ1-2; 8 bases are a match to TRBD1. The length of the CDR3 is 14 residues. Germline trimming cut 2 bases from V and 6 bases from J; bases unmatched to any gene: 5. Germline V gives CDR1 MNHEY, CDR2 SMNVEV (reference sequence).

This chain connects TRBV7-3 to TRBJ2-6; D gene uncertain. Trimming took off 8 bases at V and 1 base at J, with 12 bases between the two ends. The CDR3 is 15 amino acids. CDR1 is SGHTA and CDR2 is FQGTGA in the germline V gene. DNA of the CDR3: TGTGCCAGCCGGGTTTCCATGTCTGGGGCCAACGTCCTGACTTTC. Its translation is CASRVSMSGANVLTF. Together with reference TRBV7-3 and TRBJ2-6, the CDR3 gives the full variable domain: GAGVSQTPSNKVTEKGKYVELRCDPISGHTALYWYRQSLGQGPEFLIYFQGTGAADDSGLPNDRFFAVRPEGSVSTLKIQRTERGDSAVYLCASRVSMSGANVLTFGAGSRLTVL.

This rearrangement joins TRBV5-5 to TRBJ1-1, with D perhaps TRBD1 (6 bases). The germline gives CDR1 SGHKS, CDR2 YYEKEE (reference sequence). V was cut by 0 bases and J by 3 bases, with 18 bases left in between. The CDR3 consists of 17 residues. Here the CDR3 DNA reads TGTGCCAGCAGCTTGGCTTACGCAGGGGCTGGCCACACTGAAGCTTTCTTT. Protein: CASSLAYAGAGHTEAFF. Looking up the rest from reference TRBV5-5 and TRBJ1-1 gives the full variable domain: DAGVTQSPTHLIKTRGQQVTLRCSPISGHKSVSWYQQVLGQGPQFIFQYYEKEERGRGNFPDRFSARQFPNYSSELNVNALLLGDSALYLCASSLAYAGAGHTEAFFGQGTRLTVV.

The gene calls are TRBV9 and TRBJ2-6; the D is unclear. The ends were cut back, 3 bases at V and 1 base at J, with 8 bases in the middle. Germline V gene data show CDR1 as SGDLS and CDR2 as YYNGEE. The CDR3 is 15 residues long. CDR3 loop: CASSGKESGANVLTF. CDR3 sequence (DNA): TGTGCCAGCAGCGGGAAGGAATCTGGGGCCAACGTCCTGACTTTC.

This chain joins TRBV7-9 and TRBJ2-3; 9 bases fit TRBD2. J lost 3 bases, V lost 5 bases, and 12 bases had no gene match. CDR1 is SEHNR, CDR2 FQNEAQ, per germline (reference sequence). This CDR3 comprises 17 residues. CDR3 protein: CASSGLTSGFETDTQYF. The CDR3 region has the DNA TGTGCCAGCAGCGGATTGACTAGCGGCTTTGAGACAGATACGCAGTATTTT.

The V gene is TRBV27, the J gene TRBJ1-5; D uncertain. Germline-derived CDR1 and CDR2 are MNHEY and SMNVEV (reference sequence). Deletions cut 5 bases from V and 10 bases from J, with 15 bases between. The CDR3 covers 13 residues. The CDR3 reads CASSGLPSGPQHF. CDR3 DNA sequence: TGTGCCAGCAGTGGGCTCCCGAGTGGACCCCAGCATTTT.

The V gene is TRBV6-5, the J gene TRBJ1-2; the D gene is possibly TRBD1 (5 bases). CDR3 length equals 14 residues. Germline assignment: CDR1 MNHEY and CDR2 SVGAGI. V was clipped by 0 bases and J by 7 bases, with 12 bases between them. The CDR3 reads CASSYSSGDRGYTF. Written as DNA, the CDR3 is TGTGCCAGCAGTTACTCGAGCGGGGACCGTGGCTACACCTTC.

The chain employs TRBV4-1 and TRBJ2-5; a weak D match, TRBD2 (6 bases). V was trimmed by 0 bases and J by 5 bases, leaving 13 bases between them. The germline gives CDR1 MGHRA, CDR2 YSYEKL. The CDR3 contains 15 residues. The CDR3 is CASSQDPGRGETQYF. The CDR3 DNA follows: TGCGCCAGCAGCCAAGATCCAGGTCGGGGGGAGACCCAGTACTTC.